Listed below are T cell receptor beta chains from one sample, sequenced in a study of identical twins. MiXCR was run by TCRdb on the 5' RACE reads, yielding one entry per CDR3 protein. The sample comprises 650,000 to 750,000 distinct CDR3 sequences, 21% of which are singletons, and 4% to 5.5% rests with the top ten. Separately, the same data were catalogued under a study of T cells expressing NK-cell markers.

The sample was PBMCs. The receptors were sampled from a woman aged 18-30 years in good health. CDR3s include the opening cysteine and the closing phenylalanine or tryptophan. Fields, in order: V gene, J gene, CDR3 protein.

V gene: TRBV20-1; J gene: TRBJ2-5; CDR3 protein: CSALDRGRETQYF
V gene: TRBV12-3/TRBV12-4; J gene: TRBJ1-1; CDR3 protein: CASSSFRGTEAFF
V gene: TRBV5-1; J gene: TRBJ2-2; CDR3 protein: CASSLDFRELFF
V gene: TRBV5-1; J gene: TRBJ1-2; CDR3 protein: CASSWTEQTNYGYTF
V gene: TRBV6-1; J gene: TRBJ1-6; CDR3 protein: CATRPWDRGSPLHF
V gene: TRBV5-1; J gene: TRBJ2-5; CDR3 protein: CASSGQGAEETQYF
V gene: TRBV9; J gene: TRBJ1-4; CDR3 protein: CASSLGMLMNEKLFF
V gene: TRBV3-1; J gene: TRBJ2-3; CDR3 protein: CASSQDWASGSTDTQYF
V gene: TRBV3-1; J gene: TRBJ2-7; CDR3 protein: CATKCPRDRRIDYTYEQYF
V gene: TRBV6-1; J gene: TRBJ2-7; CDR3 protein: CASRKTGGSYEQYF
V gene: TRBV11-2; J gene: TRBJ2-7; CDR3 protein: CASSLEIRGLLYEQYF
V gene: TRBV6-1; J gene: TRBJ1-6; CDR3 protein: CASRRTGSSPLHF
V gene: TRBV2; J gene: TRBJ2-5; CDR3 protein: CASSALSGGGAETQYF
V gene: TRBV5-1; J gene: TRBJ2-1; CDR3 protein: CASSPLAGREQFF
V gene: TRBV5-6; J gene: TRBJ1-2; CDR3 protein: CASSSLNGYTF
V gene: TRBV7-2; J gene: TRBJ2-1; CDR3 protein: CASSLGGLAASF
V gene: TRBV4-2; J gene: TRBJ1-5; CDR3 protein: CASSQGTLQGRGQPQHF
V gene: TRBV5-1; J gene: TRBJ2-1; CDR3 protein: CASRSRSPGGSSYNEQFF
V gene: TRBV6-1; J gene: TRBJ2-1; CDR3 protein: CASASTGGSYNEQFF
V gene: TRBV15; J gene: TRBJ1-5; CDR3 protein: CATSREIGLRVQPQHF
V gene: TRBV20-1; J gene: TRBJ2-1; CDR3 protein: CSARNWDSTPYNEQFF
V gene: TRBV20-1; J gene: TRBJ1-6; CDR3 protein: CSARVEASGYNSPLHF
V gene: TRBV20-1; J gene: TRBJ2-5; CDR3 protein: CSAKDVQETQYF
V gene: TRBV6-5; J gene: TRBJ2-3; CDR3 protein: CASSYVRSGGLATQYF